The source of this TCR beta chain is a study of T cell changes during pregnancy in multiple sclerosis (dated by TCRdb to about 2019). The study in broad terms: The study examined how the T cell repertoire changed over the course of pregnancy in women with multiple sclerosis.

Worth noting for this clone: What antigen it recognizes has not been identified. No quality values exist for individual bases; no much larger clone is one base distant.

Including the terminal cysteine and phenylalanine, the CDR3 comprises 15 residues. Only the CDR3 DNA stays, 45 bases, in frame from base 1. Ends trimmed: V by 5 bases, J by 6 bases; bases unmatched to a gene: 9. The germline V gene (reference sequence) specifies LNHDA as CDR1 and SQIVND as CDR2. Libraries were prepared through the immunoSEQ multiplex PCR assay. TCRdb took over this immuneACCESS table, retaining in-frame rearrangements with V and J assigned. Such tables are incomplete; in checked studies, under half of the missing clones stem from an unresolved V gene, and the remainder is unexplained. In all, the sample holds 20,000 to 25,000 clones, and around four fifths of those were seen once. Of the sample, approximately 15% is held by the ten largest clones.

The clonotype comes from a female donor in good health, enrolled as a control in a pregnancy study. Recombination connected TRBV19 to TRBJ2-2; the junction holds 7 bases that match TRBD1. This specimen was CD8+ T cells from peripheral blood mononuclear cells, taken in the first trimester of pregnancy. The nucleotide sequence is TGTGCCAGTAGTGCCTACAGGACAGGTGCCGGGGAGCTGTTTTTT. Its protein reads: CASSAYRTGAGELFF.